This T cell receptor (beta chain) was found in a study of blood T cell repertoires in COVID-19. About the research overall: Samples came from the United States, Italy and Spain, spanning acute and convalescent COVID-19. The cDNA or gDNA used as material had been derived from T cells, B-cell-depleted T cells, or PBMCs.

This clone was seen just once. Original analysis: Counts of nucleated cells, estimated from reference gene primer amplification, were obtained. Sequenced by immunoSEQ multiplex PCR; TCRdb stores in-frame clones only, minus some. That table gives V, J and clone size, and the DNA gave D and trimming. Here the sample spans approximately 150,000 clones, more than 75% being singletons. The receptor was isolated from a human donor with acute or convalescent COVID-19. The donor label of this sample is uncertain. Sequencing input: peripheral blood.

The CDR3 loop is CASTPPGLAGVEQYV. CDR3 nucleotides: TGTGCCAGCACCCCGCCGGGACTAGCGGGAGTTGAGCAGTACGTC. J is TRBJ2-7 and V is TRBV6-5; TRBD2 matches 14 bases. V lost 7 bases and J lost 7; bases outside the gene matches: 9. Germline loops: CDR1 MNHEY, CDR2 SVGAGI. This CDR3 comprises 15 residues.